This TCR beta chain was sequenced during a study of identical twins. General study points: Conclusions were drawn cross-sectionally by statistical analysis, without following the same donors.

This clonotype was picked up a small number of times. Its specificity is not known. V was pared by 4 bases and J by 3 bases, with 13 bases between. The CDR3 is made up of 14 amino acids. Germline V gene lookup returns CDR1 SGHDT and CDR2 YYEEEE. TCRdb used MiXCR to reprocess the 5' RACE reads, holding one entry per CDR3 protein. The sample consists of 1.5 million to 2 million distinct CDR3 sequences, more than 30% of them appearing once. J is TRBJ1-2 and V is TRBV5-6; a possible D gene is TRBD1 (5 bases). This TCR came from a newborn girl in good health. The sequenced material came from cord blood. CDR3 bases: TGTGCCAGCAGCCCTTCGGGGCTAGACTATGGCTACACCTTC. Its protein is CASSPSGLDYGYTF. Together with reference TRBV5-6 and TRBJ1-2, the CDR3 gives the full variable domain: DAGVTQSPTHLIKTRGQQVTLRCSPKSGHDTVSWYQQALGQGPQFIFQYYEEEERQRGNFPDRFSGHQFPNYSSELNVNALLLGDSALYLCASSPSGLDYGYTFGSGTRLTVV.